This T cell receptor (beta chain) emerged from a study of early T cells in non-severe SARS-CoV-2 infection. Background on the study: Investigators sequenced bulk RNA drawn from unsorted whole blood, and chains remained unpaired.

This clonotype was seen more than once but under ten times. Tagging with unique molecular identifiers was applied to individual cDNA molecules. TCRdb re-called the 5' RACE reads with MiXCR, one entry per CDR3 protein. The data hold roughly 43,000 distinct CDR3 sequences, with approximately 22% observed a single time. This receptor was taken from an adult who was a healthcare worker with PCR-confirmed SARS-CoV-2 infection or an uninfected control (not recorded which). Source: whole blood, taken at baseline.

The DNA of the CDR3 is TGTGCCAGTAGTCCCCCGGCCGGGGAGCTGTTTTTT. Translated: CASSPPAGELFF. The V and J genes are TRBV19 and TRBJ2-2; no reliable D call. Looked up from germline, CDR1 is LNHDA and CDR2 is SQIVND (reference sequence). Trimming stripped 5 bases from V and 6 bases from J, with 7 bases between. The CDR3 extends over 12 amino acids.